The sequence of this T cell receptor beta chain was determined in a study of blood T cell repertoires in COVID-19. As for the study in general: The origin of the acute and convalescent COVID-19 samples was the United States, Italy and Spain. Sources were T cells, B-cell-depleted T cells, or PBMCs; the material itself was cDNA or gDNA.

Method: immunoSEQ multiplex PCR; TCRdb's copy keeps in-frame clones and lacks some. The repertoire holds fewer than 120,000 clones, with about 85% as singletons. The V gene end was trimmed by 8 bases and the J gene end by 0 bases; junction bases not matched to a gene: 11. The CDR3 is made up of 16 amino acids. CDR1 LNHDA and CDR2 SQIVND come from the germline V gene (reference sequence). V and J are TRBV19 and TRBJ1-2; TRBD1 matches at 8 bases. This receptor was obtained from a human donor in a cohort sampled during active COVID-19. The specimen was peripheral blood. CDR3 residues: CASFGGQGNPNYGYTF. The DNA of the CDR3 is TGTGCCAGTTTCGGTGGACAGGGCAACCCTAACTATGGCTACACCTTC.